Here is one T cell receptor (beta chain) with its context. The antigen this receptor binds is unknown. No much larger clonotype is one base removed from it; base qualities were not supplied. This entry comes from a study of cytomegalovirus exposure and HLA in healthy donors (TCRdb year 2017). Context from the whole study: An earlier analysis of roughly 500 of the donors reported roughly 300 Gb of sequence data and 100 million to 120 million unique TCR beta sequences obtained from around 190 million T cells. An early release that covered roughly 600 HLA-typed donors contained about 300 gigabases of sequencing data and tens of millions of unique TCR sequences. The genetic ancestry cluster associated with self-reported Caucasian donors included roughly 84% of the roughly 380 genotyped donors. The aim of the study was to test whether cataloging public T cell receptors could identify signatures of past pathogen exposure. Using immunosequencing, the study profiled T cell repertoires from about 620 subjects and related those repertoires to cytomegalovirus serostatus. A separate validation cohort of roughly 120 different subjects was used in addition to the roughly 670-subject first cohort. The study combined high-throughput TCR immunosequencing, statistical association of individual TCRs with disease status, and machine learning to predict cytomegalovirus infection status. To study patterns of TCR occurrence, a later analysis re-analyzed previously published TCR beta repertoires from more than 550 donors and added high-resolution HLA genotyping. The later analysis used no new phenotypic data to find candidate immune exposures, relying instead on TCR beta sequences and their occurrence across donors. An earlier analysis of around 640 of the donors used high-throughput TCR beta sequencing to judge whether each TCR beta V gene segment behaved as functional or pseudogenic. Donor age, sex, ethnicity and CMV serostatus were compiled alongside the repertoire data. Genome-wide SNP genotypes for about 65% of the roughly 700 donors were used in a later genetic analysis, which treated that subset as a discovery cohort. Every repertoire in the discovery cohort had been generated on one and the same sequencing platform. HLA typing covered class I and class II loci at four-digit resolution. The number of typed donors differed by locus: about 629-630 for A, B, C, DRB1 and DQB1; 500 to 550 for DQA1; some 590 for DPA1; and around 470 for DPB1. Because of strong linkage in the cohort, a handful of DR-DQ haplotypes were treated as single units for association and clustering. Among some 400 genotyped donors of the cohort, an average of approximately 200,000 unique TCR beta nucleotide sequences was sequenced per donor, of which 15% to 20% were non-productive.

The cohort comprised hundreds of healthy bone marrow donors. Cohort members were all nominally healthy when sampled, although unrecorded immune exposures were likely present. The donor was CMV seronegative and belonged to the group of under 400 seronegative cohort members. A peripheral blood sample was collected from each donor, and TCR beta sequencing was performed on peripheral blood mononuclear cells. Genomic DNA was extracted from the blood cell samples with the Qiagen DNeasy Blood Extraction Kit. Preparation of the library involved the immunoSEQ multiplex PCR assay. A mixture of 60 forward primers for TCR Vbeta segments and 13 reverse primers for TCR Jbeta segments was used in the multiplex PCR. A multiplex PCR assay on genomic DNA amplified the CDR3 region of rearranged TCR beta genes. The Illumina HiSeq System was used to sequence the amplified TCR beta libraries as 87-base-pair reads. The published analysis was carried out like this. A later analysis tallied approximately 87 million unique TCR beta chains across the 700 or so repertoires, and about 10 million of those chains were shared by two or more donors. A nearest-neighbor algorithm error-corrected the raw reads and collapsed the reads into unique sequences, merging closely related sequences to remove PCR and sequencing errors. CDR3 sequences were aligned to IMGT reference sequences to assign V, D and J gene segments. For a sequence to be retained, a match of at least six nucleotides was required to both a V gene segment and a J gene segment. Rearrangements were called productive when the CDR3 lacked stop codons and stayed in frame with V and J; all others were non-productive. Following IMGT convention, CDR3 was defined as the stretch from the second conserved V-encoded cysteine to the conserved J-encoded phenylalanine. In an earlier analysis of approximately 500 of the donors, sequences lacking an unambiguous match to a single V gene segment were excluded. In an earlier analysis of 587 of the donors, V segments were called functional above 56.7% productive rearrangements and were called segregating when the between-donor standard deviation exceeded 5%. A statistical classification framework was built for diagnosing cytomegalovirus status from the catalog of TCR beta chain sequences. V and J gene assignment, in a later analysis, came from comparing TCR nucleotide sequences with IMGT/GENE-DB human TR gene sequences. The TCRdist pipeline was used in a later analysis to assign CDR3 sequences and most-parsimonious VDJ recombination scenarios. A later analysis defined each TCR beta chain by its CDR3 amino acid sequence plus V-gene family, and excluded reads lacking a unique V-gene family. As a way to deal with suspected cross-contamination and a sequencing artifact, a later analysis dropped 450 to 600 nucleotide sequences that were highly shared and had low generation probability. For each public chain, a later analysis derived a clonal expansion index from normalized ranks of inferred template counts within each repertoire. A later analysis computed generation probabilities with a VDJ recombination model fitted to out-of-frame rearrangements, and checked the results against IGoR. A later analysis scored TCR-TCR, TCR-HLA and TCR-CMV co-occurrence with hypergeometric tests, applying a repertoire-size bias correction to TCR pairs. In a later analysis, false discovery rates were estimated by permuting HLA or CMV assignments 20 times. In a later analysis, co-occurring TCRs were grouped with DBSCAN, and TCRdist sequence similarity was added when clustering was performed within HLA-allele-positive subsets. For co-occurrence clustering, repertoires with fewer than 30,000 or more than 120,000 public chains were excluded, along with roughly 5 repertoires with anomalous nucleotide sharing. The clones in this table, taken by TCRdb from immuneACCESS, are in-frame only. Not every clone is retained; where verified, under half of the shortfall comes from an unresolved V gene, and the cause of the rest is unknown. V and J calls and clone size are given by that table; D and trimming were obtained from the DNA. The sample includes about 200,000 clones, with 82% observed a single time. Jointly, the top ten make up around 3% of the sample.

Including the terminal cysteine and phenylalanine, the CDR3 comprises 16 residues. Kept here is only the CDR3 DNA, which spans 48 bases and is read in frame from base 1. For CDR1 and CDR2, the germline V gene lists SGHTA and FQGNSA. V lost 2 bases and J lost 0 bases; the stretch between them is 13 bases long. Paper-wide results and their limitations: In a later analysis, 15,000 to 20,000 TCR beta sequences were associated with specific HLA alleles at a false discovery rate of 0.05. In vitro tests confirmed that a few of the cytomegalovirus-associated TCR beta chains recognize cytomegalovirus antigens. Roughly uniform sequencing depth across donors was assumed in presence/absence analyses, although this assumption may not hold. Some IMGT-functional V segments, including TRBV6-2 and TRBV6-3, could not be told apart with the 87-base-pair reads, so those segments were excluded. A later analysis found that HLA-associated TCR beta chains were more clonally expanded and had lower generation probabilities than equally common non-associated chains. When HLA alleles, especially DR and DQ, strongly co-occurred, TCR associations were difficult to assign to individual alleles. In this cohort, only TCR beta chains were sequenced, and detectable features were limited by the absence of alpha or paired-chain data. A group of highly shared sequence variants was considered likely to be a technical artifact of the sequencing pipeline. Correlated functional status among segregating V segments might reflect linkage disequilibrium, but an unknown experimental factor could not be ruled out. Because HLA typing was missing for some donors at each locus, association tests included only the typed subset. An association between a missense DCLRE1C variant and V-gene and J-gene trimming of TCR beta chains was found in a later genetic analysis and replicated in an independent cohort. According to a later analysis, most CMV-associated TCR beta chains appeared to be HLA-restricted, and the HLA associations seemed to be driven largely by CMV exposure. In both the original and validation cohorts, the classifier was reported to diagnose cytomegalovirus status with high specificity and sensitivity. According to a later genetic analysis, donors in an Asian-associated ancestry cluster had fewer N-insertions in productive TCRs than the approximately 630-donor mean. While some public TCRs were present in many individuals, most TCR sequences turned up only very rarely across donors. An earlier analysis of several hundred of the donors showed that most TCR beta V segments appeared in productive rearrangements either about 87% or about 30% of the time, which broadly matched IMGT annotations. In the study, approximately 150 TCR beta chains were listed as associated with cytomegalovirus. Several of the top co-occurrence clusters appeared to be linked to parvovirus B19, influenza, CMV and Epstein-Barr virus, according to a later analysis. A further reported finding was that TCR beta sequences accurately predicted the HLA-A and HLA-B alleles for most subjects in the first cohort. Immune exposure information for the cohort was limited to CMV serostatus. In a later analysis, TCR association rates were found to vary across HLA loci, with the most associated TCRs seen for DRB1 alleles and the fewest for HLA-C alleles. About 15 rarely observed V segments, including chromosome 9 orphons, were excluded from the earlier analysis of a few hundred of the donors because counts were too low. The authors suggested that the approach could potentially be generalized to other disease states and immunological phenotypes.

The origin of this receptor is a woman aged 40 to 50 in good health and CMV-seronegative. The rearrangement joined TRBV7-2 to TRBJ1-1, with a weak D call of TRBD1 (6 bases match). What was sequenced was PBMCs. In nucleotide form, the sequence is TGTGCCAGCAGCTTAACAGGGCCCGGTTTGAACACTGAAGCTTTCTTT. Translated, this is CASSLTGPGLNTEAFF.